This T cell receptor (beta chain) was recorded in a study of response to subunit inactivated influenza vaccine. Findings and caveats of the study: The authors suggested that every seasonal influenza vaccination recruits few new T cells.

MiXCR was run by TCRdb on the RT-PCR reads, yielding one entry per CDR3 protein. This repertoire shows roughly 760,000 distinct CDR3 sequences, around 20% found once; its top ten account for roughly 10%. Germline CDR1 and CDR2: SGHAT and FQNNGV. CDR3 length: 16 residues. The V end was cut by 5 bases, the J end by 0 bases, with 16 bases between. In the case of this clonotype: Its antigen is undetermined.

The sample here was PBMCs from blood, taken roughly 5 days after vaccination. The rearrangement joins TRBV11-2 to TRBJ1-1, with a possible D match to TRBD1 (6 bases). This TCR was sampled from a man aged 45-60 years who received an inactivated influenza vaccine. The CDR3: CASSHPGALMNTEAFF. The CDR3 nucleotides are TGTGCCAGCAGCCATCCAGGGGCCCTCATGAACACTGAAGCTTTCTTT.